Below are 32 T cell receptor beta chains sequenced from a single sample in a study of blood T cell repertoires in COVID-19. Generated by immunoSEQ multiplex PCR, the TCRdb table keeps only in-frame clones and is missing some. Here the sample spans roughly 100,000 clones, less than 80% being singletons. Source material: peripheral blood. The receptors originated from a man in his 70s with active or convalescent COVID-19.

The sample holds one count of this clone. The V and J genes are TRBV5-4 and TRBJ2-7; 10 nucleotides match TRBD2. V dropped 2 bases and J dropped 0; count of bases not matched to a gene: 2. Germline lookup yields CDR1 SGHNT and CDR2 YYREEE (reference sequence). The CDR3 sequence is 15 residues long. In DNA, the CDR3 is TGTGCCAGCAGCTTCACTAGCGGGGCCTCCTACGAGCAGTACTTC. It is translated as CASSFTSGASYEQYF. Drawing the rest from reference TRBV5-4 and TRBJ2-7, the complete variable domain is ETGVTQSPTHLIKTRGQQVTLRCSSQSGHNTVSWYQQALGQGPQFIFQYYREEENGRGNFPPRFSGLQFPNYSSELNVNALELDDSALYLCASSFTSGASYEQYFGPGTRLTVT.

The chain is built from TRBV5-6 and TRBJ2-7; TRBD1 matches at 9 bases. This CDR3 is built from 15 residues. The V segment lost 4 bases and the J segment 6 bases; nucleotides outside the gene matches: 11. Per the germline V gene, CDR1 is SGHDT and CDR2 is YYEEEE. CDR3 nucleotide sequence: TGTGCCAGCAGCCTCACGGGACAGGGAAGGGGCGAGCAGTACTTC. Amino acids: CASSLTGQGRGEQYF.

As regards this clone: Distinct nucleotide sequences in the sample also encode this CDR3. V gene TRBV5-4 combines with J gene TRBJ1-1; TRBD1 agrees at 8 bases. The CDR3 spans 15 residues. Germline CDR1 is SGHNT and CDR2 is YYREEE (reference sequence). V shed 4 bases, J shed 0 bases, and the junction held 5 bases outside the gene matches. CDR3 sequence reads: CASSAGQGLNTEAFF. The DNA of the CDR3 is TGTGCCAGCAGCGCCGGACAGGGCCTGAACACTGAAGCTTTCTTT.

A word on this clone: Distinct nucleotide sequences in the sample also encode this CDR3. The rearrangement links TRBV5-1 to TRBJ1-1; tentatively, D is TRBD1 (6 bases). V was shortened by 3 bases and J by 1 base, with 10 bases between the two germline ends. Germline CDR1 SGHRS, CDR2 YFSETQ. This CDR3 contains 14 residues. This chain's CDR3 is CASSSRTANTEAFF. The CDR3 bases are TGCGCCAGCAGCTCCCGGACAGCGAACACTGAAGCTTTCTTT. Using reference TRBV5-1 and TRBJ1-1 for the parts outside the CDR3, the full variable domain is KAGVTQTPRYLIKTRGQQVTLSCSPISGHRSVSWYQQTPGQGLQFLFEYFSETQRNKGNFPGRFSGRQFSNSRSEMNVSTLELGDSALYLCASSSRTANTEAFFGQGTRLTVV.

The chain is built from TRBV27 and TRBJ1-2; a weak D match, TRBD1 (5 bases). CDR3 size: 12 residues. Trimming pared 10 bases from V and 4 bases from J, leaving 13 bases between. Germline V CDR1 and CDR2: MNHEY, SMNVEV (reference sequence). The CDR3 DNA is TGTGCCACCAAAAGGGGCACCTATGGCTACACCTTC. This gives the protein CATKRGTYGYTF.

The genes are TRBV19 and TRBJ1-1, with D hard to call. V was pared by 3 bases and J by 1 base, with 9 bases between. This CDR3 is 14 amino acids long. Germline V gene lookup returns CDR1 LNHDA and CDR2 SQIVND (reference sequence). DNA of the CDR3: TGTGCCAGTAGTATGGCCAGACAGAACACTGAAGCTTTCTTT. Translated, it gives CASSMARQNTEAFF. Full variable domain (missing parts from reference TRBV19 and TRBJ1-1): DGGITQSPKYLFRKEGQNVTLSCEQNLNHDAMYWYRQDPGQGLRLIYYSQIVNDFQKGDIAEGYSVSREKKESFPLTVTSAQKNPTAFYLCASSMARQNTEAFFGQGTRLTVV.

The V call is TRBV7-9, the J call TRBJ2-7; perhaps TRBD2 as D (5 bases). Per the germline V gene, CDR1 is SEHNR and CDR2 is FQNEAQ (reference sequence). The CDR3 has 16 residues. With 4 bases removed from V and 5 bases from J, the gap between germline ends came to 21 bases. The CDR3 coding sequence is TGTGCCAGCAGCTCATGGGAGCCAGATTACTTAGACGAGCAGTACTTC. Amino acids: CASSSWEPDYLDEQYF. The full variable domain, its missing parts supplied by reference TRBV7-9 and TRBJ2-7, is DTGVSQNPRHKITKRGQNVTFRCDPISEHNRLYWYRQTLGQGPEFLTYFQNEAQLEKSRLLSDRFSAERPKGSFSTLEIQRTEQGDSAMYLCASSSWEPDYLDEQYFGPGTRLTVT.

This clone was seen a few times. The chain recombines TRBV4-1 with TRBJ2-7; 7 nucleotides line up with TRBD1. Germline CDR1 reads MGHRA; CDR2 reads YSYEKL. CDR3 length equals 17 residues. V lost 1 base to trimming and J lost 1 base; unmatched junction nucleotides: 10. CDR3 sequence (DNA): TGCGCCAGCAGCCAAGGGGTCGGGACAGCCTTTTCCTACGAGCAGTACTTC. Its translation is CASSQGVGTAFSYEQYF.

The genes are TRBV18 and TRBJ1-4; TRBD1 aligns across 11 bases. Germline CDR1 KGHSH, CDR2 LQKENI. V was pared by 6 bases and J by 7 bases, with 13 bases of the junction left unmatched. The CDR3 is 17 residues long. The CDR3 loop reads CASSAGTGGHGGEKLFF. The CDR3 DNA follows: TGTGCCAGCTCGGCCGGGACAGGGGGACATGGTGGTGAAAAACTGTTTTTT.

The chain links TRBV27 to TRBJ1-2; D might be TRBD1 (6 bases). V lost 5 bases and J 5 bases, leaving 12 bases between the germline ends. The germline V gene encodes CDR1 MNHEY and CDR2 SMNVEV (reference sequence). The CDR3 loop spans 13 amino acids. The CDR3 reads CASSKAGVYGYTF. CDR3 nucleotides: TGTGCCAGCAGTAAAGCAGGGGTTTATGGCTACACCTTC.

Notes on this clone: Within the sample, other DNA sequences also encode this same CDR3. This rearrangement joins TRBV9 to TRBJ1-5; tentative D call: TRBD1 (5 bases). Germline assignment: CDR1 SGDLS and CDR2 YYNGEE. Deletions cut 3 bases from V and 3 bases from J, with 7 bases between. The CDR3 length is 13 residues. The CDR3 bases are TGTGCCAGCAGCGCAGGGTACAATCAGCCCCAGCATTTT. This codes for CASSAGYNQPQHF. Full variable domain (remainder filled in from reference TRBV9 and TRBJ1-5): DSGVTQTPKHLITATGQRVTLRCSPRSGDLSVYWYQQSLDQGLQFLIQYYNGEERAKGNILERFSAQQFPDLHSELNLSSLELGDSALYFCASSAGYNQPQHFGDGTRLSIL.

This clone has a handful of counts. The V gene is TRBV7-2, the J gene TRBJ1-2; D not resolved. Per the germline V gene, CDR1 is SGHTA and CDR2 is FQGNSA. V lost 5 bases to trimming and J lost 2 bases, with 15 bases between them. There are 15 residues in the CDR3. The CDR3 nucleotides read TGTGCCAGCAGCCTTCACCCGGGAGGGAACTATGGCTACACCTTC. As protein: CASSLHPGGNYGYTF.

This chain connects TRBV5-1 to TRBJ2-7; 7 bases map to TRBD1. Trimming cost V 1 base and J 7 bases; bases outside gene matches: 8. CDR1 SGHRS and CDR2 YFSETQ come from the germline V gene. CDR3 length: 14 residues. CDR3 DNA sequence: TGCGCCAGCAGCTTGCTACAGGGGATGTCGGAGCAGTACTTC. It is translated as CASSLLQGMSEQYF.

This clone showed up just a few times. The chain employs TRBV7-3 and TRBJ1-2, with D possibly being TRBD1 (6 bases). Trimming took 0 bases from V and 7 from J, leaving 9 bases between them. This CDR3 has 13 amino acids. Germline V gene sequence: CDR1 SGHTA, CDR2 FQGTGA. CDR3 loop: CASSLTGAGGYTF. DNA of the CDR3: TGTGCCAGCAGCTTAACGGGGGCTGGTGGCTACACCTTC.

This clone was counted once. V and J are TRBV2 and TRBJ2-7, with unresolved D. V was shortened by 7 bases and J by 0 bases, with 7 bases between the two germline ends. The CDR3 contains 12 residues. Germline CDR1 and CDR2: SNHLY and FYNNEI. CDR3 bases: TGTGCCAGCAACCGCGCCTCCTACGAGCAGTACTTC. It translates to CASNRASYEQYF.

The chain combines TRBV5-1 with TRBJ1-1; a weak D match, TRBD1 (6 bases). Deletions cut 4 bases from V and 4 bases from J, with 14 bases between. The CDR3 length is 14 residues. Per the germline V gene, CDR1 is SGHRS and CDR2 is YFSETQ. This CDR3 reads CASSQQGPFTEAFF. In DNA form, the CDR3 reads TGCGCCAGCAGCCAACAGGGCCCTTTCACTGAAGCTTTCTTT. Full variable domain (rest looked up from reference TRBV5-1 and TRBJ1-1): KAGVTQTPRYLIKTRGQQVTLSCSPISGHRSVSWYQQTPGQGLQFLFEYFSETQRNKGNFPGRFSGRQFSNSRSEMNVSTLELGDSALYLCASSQQGPFTEAFFGQGTRLTVV.

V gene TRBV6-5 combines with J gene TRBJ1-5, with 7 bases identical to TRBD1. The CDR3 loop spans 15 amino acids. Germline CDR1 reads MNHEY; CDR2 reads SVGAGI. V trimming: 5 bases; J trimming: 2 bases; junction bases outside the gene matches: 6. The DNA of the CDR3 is TGTGCCAGCAGTCAGACAGGGCGTCGCAATCAGCCCCAGCATTTT. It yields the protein CASSQTGRRNQPQHF.

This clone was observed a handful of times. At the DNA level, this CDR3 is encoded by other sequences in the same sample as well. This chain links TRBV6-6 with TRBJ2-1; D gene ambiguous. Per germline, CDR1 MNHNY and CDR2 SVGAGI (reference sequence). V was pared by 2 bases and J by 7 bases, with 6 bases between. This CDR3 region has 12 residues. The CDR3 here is CASSYSRNEQFF. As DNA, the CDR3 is TGTGCCAGCAGTTACAGCAGGAATGAGCAGTTCTTC.

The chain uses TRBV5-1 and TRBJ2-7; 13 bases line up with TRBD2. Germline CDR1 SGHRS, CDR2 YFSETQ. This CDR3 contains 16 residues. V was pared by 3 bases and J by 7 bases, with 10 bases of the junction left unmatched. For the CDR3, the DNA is TGCGCCAGCAGCTCTCGGACTAGCGGGGGAACGGGGGAGCAGTACTTC. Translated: CASSSRTSGGTGEQYF.

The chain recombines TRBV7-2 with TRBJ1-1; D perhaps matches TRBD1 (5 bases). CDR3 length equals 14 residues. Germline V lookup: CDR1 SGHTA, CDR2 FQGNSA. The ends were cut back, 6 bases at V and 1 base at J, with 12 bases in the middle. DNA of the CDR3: TGTGCCAGCAGTATGTGGGGCTCGAACACTGAAGCTTTCTTT. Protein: CASSMWGSNTEAFF. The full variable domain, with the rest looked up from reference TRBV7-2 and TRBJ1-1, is GAGVSQSPSNKVTEKGKDVELRCDPISGHTALYWYRQSLGQGLEFLIYFQGNSAPDKSGLPSDRFSAERTGGSVSTLTIQRTQQEDSAVYLCASSMWGSNTEAFFGQGTRLTVV.

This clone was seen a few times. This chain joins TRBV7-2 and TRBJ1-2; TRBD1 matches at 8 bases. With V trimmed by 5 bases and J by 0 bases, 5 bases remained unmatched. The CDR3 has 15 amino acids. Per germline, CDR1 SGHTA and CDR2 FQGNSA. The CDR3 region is CASSQDRGPNYGYTF. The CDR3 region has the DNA TGTGCCAGCAGCCAAGACAGGGGACCTAACTATGGCTACACCTTC.

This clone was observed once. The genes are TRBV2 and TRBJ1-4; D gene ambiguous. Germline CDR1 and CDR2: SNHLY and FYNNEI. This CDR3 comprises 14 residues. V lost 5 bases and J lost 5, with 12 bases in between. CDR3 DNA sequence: TGTGCCAGCAGTCATGAGCGAATCAATGAAAAACTGTTTTTT. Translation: CASSHERINEKLFF.

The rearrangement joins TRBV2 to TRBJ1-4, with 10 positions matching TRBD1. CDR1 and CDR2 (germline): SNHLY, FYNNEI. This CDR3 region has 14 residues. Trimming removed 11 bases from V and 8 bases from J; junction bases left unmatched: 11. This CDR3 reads CAGDRGGKTEKLFF. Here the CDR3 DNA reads TGTGCCGGGGACAGGGGAGGGAAGACGGAAAAACTGTTTTTT.

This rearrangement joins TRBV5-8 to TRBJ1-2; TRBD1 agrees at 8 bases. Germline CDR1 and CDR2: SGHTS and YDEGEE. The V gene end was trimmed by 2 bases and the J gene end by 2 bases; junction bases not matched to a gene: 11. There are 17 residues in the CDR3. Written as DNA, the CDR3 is TGTGCCAGCAGCTTTTCGGCAGGGGGCGATGGAAACTATGGCTACACCTTC. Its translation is CASSFSAGGDGNYGYTF.

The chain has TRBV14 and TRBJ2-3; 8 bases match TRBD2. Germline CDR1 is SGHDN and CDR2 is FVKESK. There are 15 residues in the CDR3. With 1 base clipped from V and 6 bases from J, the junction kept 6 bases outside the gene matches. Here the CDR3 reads CASSQVSGSRDTQYF. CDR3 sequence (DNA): TGTGCCAGCAGCCAAGTAAGCGGGAGCCGGGATACGCAGTATTTT.

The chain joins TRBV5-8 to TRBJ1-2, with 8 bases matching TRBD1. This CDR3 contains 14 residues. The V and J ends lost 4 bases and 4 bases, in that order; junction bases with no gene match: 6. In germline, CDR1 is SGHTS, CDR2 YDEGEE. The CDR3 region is CASSPRTGSYGYTF. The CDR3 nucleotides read TGTGCCAGCAGCCCGCGGACAGGGAGCTATGGCTACACCTTC.

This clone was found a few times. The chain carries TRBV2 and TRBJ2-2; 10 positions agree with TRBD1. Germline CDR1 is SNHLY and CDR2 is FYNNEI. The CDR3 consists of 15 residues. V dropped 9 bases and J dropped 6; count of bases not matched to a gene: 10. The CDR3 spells CARKAGTGVAGELFF. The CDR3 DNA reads TGTGCCAGAAAGGCCGGGACAGGGGTTGCCGGGGAGCTGTTTTTT.

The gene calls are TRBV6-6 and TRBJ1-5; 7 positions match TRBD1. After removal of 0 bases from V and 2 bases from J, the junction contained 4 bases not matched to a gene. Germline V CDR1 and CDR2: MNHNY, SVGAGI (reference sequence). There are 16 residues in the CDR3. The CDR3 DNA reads TGTGCCAGCAGTTACTCGAACAGGGGTGGCAATCAGCCCCAGCATTTT. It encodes CASSYSNRGGNQPQHF.

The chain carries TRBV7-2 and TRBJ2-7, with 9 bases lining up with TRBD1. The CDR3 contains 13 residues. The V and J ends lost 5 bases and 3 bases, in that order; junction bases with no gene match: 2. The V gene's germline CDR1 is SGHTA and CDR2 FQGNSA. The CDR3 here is CASSPTGGYEQYF. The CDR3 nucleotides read TGTGCCAGCAGCCCGACAGGGGGCTACGAGCAGTACTTC.

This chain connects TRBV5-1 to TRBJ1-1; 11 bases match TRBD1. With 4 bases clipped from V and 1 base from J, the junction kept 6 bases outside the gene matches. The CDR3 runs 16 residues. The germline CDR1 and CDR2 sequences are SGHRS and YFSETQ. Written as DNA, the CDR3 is TGCGCCAGCAGCGCTGGACAGGGGGCACCGAACACTGAAGCTTTCTTT. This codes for CASSAGQGAPNTEAFF.

The CDR3 nucleotides read TGTGCCAGCAGTGATGGGGCGTACACTGAAGCTTTCTTT. Its translation is CASSDGAYTEAFF. V is TRBV6-1 and J is TRBJ1-1; a possible D gene is TRBD1 (5 bases). Germline assignment: CDR1 MNHNS and CDR2 SASEGT. This CDR3 has 13 amino acids. Between the trimmed V and J ends, which lost 3 bases and 3 bases, there was a span of 8 bases.

CDR3 residues: CASSLAGSNEQFF. CDR3 DNA: TGTGCCAGCAGCCTAGCGGGGTCCAATGAGCAGTTCTTC. The genes are TRBV9 and TRBJ2-1, with 9 bases aligning to TRBD2. Germline CDR1 reads SGDLS; CDR2 reads YYNGEE. The CDR3 covers 13 residues. V shed 4 bases, J shed 6 bases, and the junction held 2 bases outside the gene matches.